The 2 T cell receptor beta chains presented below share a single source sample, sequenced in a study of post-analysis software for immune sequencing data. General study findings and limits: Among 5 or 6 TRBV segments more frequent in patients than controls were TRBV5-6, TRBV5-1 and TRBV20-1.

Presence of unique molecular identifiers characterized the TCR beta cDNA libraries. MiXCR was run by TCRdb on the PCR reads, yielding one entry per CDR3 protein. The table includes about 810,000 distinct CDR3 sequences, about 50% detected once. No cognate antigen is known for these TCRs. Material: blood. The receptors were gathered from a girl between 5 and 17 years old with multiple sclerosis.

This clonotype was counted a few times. CDR3 amino acids: CASSAGTSSSYNEQFF. In nucleotides, the CDR3 is TGTGCCAGCAGCGCAGGGACCTCGAGCTCCTACAATGAGCAGTTCTTC. The V and J genes are TRBV9 and TRBJ2-1, with D perhaps matching TRBD1 or TRBD2 (5 bases each). Trimming took off 3 bases at V and 0 bases at J, with 13 bases between the two ends. The germline V gene has CDR1 SGDLS and CDR2 YYNGEE. This CDR3 is built from 16 residues.

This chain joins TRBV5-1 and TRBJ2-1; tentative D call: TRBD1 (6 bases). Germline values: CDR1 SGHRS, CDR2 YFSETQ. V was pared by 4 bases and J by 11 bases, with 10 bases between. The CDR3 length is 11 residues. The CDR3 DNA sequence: TGCGCCAGCAGCCAGGGGATTAAGCAGTTCTTC. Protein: CASSQGIKQFF.